This T cell receptor beta chain was captured in a study of shared clonotypes between healthy human individuals. CD45RO-negative cells were positively selected for CCR7, leaving out terminally differentiated effector memory CD45RA+ cells. For each subset, genomic DNA was distributed in equal portions over several immunoSEQ plates. How the authors handled the data: Junction-only sequences produced by ImmunoSEQ had no quality scores, so filtering differed. TCRdb's copy holds only in-frame clones and misses some; the assay was immunoSEQ multiplex PCR. V and J calls and clone size are as listed in that table; D and trimming were resolved from the DNA. The sample has about 580,000 clones, roughly 98% seen once; the top ten hold 0.3%. Between the trimmed V and J ends, which lost 0 bases and 3 bases, there was a span of 12 bases. Germline V gene lookup returns CDR1 WNHNN and CDR2 SYGVQD (reference sequence). The length of the CDR3 is 16 residues.

Input material: naive CD8+ T cells sorted from blood. V gene TRBV10-1 combines with J gene TRBJ1-5, with a tentative D call TRBD1 (5 bases). The sequence came from a man aged 25 to 40 in good health. CDR3 nucleotide sequence: TGCGCCAGCAGTGAGTCGAGCCGACAGACCAATCAGCCCCAGCATTTT. Amino acid sequence: CASSESSRQTNQPQHF.